One and the same sample provided the 32 T cell receptor beta chains below, sequenced in a study of tissue T cells after allogeneic stem cell transplantation (dated by TCRdb to 2022 to 2024). This sample's time point label indicates: mouse harvest day 7 after allogeneic transplant. Each mouse graft consisted of 10^7 T-cell-depleted bone marrow cells plus 10^6 splenic CD5+ T cells and was given by tail vein injection. Preparation of the library involved the immunoSEQ multiplex PCR assay. TCRdb retrieved this table from immuneACCESS and kept in-frame rearrangements only. Not all clones are present; in checked studies, unresolved V genes account for under half, and no reason is known for the remainder. Recorded for this sample are approximately 2,000 clones; around 52% of them occurred a single time. About 26% of the sample lies in the top ten. Input material: spleen. All receptors come from a female BALB/c mouse given C57BL/6 T cells with graft-versus-host disease after an allogeneic hematopoietic cell transplant.

Comment on this clone: Genes and germline are mouse. The CDR3 goes on 1 residue after the read ends, and that part is filled in from the germline J gene. The V gene is TRBV3, the J gene TRBJ1-1; perhaps TRBD1 as D (5 bases). Germline V gene lookup returns CDR1 SNHLY and CDR2 FYNGKV (reference sequence). With 6 bases removed from V and 3 bases from J, the gap between germline ends came to 5 bases. This CDR3 region has 11 residues. CDR3 sequence reads: CASRGHTEVFF. Incomplete CDR3 DNA: TGTGCCAGCAGGGGACACACAGAAGTCTTC.

Regarding this clone: The gene names given are mouse names. The CDR3 protein is CASSIRGSYNSPLYF. The CDR3 DNA, read in part, is TGTGCCAGCAGTATACGGGGGTCCTATAATTCGCCCCTCTAC. The V and J genes are TRBV19 and TRBJ1-6, with D possibly being TRBD1 (5 bases). The observed sequence ends 1 residue before the CDR3 terminus, with the missing tail filled in from the germline J gene. Being an ORF, TRBJ1-6 has a function that is uncertain. Germline V gene sequence: CDR1 FNHDT, CDR2 SITEND (reference sequence). V was clipped by 1 base and J by 1 base, with 6 bases between them. This CDR3 is built from 15 residues.

Remarks on this clone: Gene names and germline refer to mouse. With the read ending 1 residue before the CDR3 end, the germline J gene is used to fill in that end. The chain carries TRBV31 and TRBJ2-7; the match to TRBD2 covers 7 bases. The trim removed 0 bases at V and 3 bases at J, leaving 2 bases unmatched. This CDR3 region has 13 residues. In germline, CDR1 is GKSSPN, CDR2 SITVG. The CDR3 is CAWSLSGGYEQYF. The CDR3 DNA, read in part, is TGTGCCTGGAGTCTATCTGGGGGCTATGAACAGTAC.

This clone was seen just once. The genes and germline here are from mouse. The missing CDR3 end, 1 residue past where the read stops, is filled in from the germline J gene. The V gene is TRBV3, the J gene TRBJ1-6; D may be TRBD1 (5 bases). TRBJ1-6 is reported as an ORF; its role is uncertain. Trimming removed 4 bases at V and 0 bases at J, with 10 bases between. CDR1 is SNHLY, CDR2 FYNGKV, per germline (reference sequence). The CDR3 has 16 residues. Incomplete CDR3 DNA: TGTGCCAGCAGCTATGACAGATCTTCCTATAATTCGCCCCTCTAC. Protein product: CASSYDRSSYNSPLY. The CDR3, in full, reads CASSYDRSSYNSPLYF.

This clone was seen a few times. Gene labels here are mouse ones. The read is 1 residue too short to cover the CDR3 end, so that end is filled in from the germline J gene. The rearrangement links TRBV20 to TRBJ2-2, with D unclear. CDR1 is GFQATS, CDR2 STVNSAI, per germline. With 0 bases removed from V and 1 base from J, the gap between germline ends came to 6 bases. The CDR3 totals 14 residues. This CDR3 reads CGARETINTGQLYF. The part of the CDR3 DNA that was read is TGTGGTGCTAGGGAGACAATAAACACCGGGCAGCTCTAC.

In the case of this clone: Mouse gene names apply. The observed sequence ends 1 residue before the CDR3 terminus, with the missing tail filled in from the germline J gene. V gene TRBV13-2 combines with J gene TRBJ2-3; 7 nucleotides line up with TRBD1. Germline CDR1 NNHNN, CDR2 SYGAGS (reference sequence). The trim removed 2 bases at V and 1 base at J, leaving 1 base unmatched. The CDR3 runs 14 residues. The CDR3 spells CASGDDRGAETLYF. The covered CDR3 bases are TGTGCCAGCGGTGACGACAGGGGTGCAGAAACGCTGTAT.

Comments on this clone: Each gene name is a mouse one. The read terminates 1 residue ahead of where the CDR3 ends, so the germline J gene completes it. This chain joins TRBV5 and TRBJ2-3; the D call may be TRBD1 or TRBD2 (5 bases each). CDR1 LGHNA and CDR2 YNLKQL come from the germline V gene (reference sequence). CDR3 size: 14 residues. Trimming left V 0 bases short and J 3 bases short, with 7 bases between. CDR3 residues: CASSQERGAETLYF. Incomplete CDR3 DNA: TGTGCCAGCAGCCAAGAGAGGGGCGCAGAAACGCTGTAT.

Details on this clone: The gene names given are mouse names. The observed sequence ends 1 residue before the CDR3 terminus, with the missing tail filled in from the germline J gene. This sequence joins TRBV3 and TRBJ2-7, with 12 bases identical to TRBD1. Germline V gene lookup returns CDR1 SNHLY and CDR2 FYNGKV (reference sequence). This CDR3 region has 13 residues. V lost 4 bases and J lost 7; bases outside the gene matches: 2. The sequenced CDR3 bases are TGTGCCAGCAGCTGGGACAGGGGGCGCGAACAGTAC. This sequence encodes CASSWDRGREQY. The complete CDR3 protein is CASSWDRGREQYF.

This clone was detected once. Germline and genes: mouse. From the germline J gene comes the end of the CDR3, since the read stops 1 residue before it. This chain uses TRBV26 with TRBJ1-1, with D uncertain. CDR1 KGHPV and CDR2 FQNQEV come from the germline V gene (reference sequence). Between the trimmed V and J ends, which lost 1 base and 1 base, there was a span of 7 bases. This CDR3 comprises 14 residues. The part of the CDR3 DNA that was read is TGTGCCAGCAGTCTGTACCAGAGAAACACAGAAGTCTTC. Protein: CASSLYQRNTEVF. The CDR3 in its entirety is CASSLYQRNTEVFF.

This clone was counted between two and nine times. Gene and germline names: mouse. With the read ending 1 residue before the CDR3 end, the germline J gene is used to fill in that end. The V and J genes are TRBV3 and TRBJ2-7, with 11 bases matching TRBD1. V shed 5 bases, J shed 2 bases, and the junction held 5 bases outside the gene matches. Germline CDR1 and CDR2: SNHLY and FYNGKV (reference sequence). The CDR3 loop spans 15 amino acids. CDR3 protein: CASSPPGQGAYEQYF. The CDR3 bases that were read are TGTGCCAGCAGCCCTCCGGGACAGGGGGCCTATGAACAGTAC.

With regard to this clone: Gene names refer to mouse genes. With the read ending 1 residue before the CDR3 end, the germline J gene is used to fill in that end. J is TRBJ1-3 and V is TRBV26; 9 bases map to TRBD1. The CDR3 runs 15 residues. CDR1 is KGHPV and CDR2 is FQNQEV in the germline V gene (reference sequence). The V gene end was trimmed by 2 bases and the J gene end by 1 base; junction bases not matched to a gene: 0. CDR3 residues: CASSLTGGSGNTLYF. CDR3 bases read: TGTGCCAGCAGTCTGACAGGGGGCTCTGGAAATACGCTCTAT. The variable domain in full, with the rest retrieved from reference TRBV26 and TRBJ1-3, is NSKVIQTPRYLVKGQGQKAKMRCIPEKGHPVVFWYQQNKNNEFKFLINFQNQEVLQQIDMTEKRFSAECPSNSPCSLEIQSSEAGDSALYLCASSLTGGSGNTLYFGEGSRLIVV.

Only a few counts were recorded for this clone. Genes here carry mouse names. The read terminates 1 residue ahead of where the CDR3 ends, so the germline J gene completes it. This chain joins TRBV26 and TRBJ1-4; D is unclear. Trimming removed 4 bases from V and 4 bases from J, with 4 bases in between. Germline CDR1 and CDR2: KGHPV and FQNQEV (reference sequence). This CDR3 region has 12 residues. The CDR3 sequence is CASSHNNERLFF. The DNA read from the CDR3 is TGTGCCAGCAGTCACAACAACGAAAGATTATTT.

As to this clone: Mouse gene names and germline throughout. The CDR3 end lies 1 residue beyond the end of the read and is filled in from the germline J gene. J is TRBJ1-1 and V is TRBV29; D possibly corresponds to TRBD1 (5 bases). Germline V gene sequence: CDR1 MSHET, CDR2 SYDVDS. V lost 2 bases and J lost 1, with 5 bases in between. The CDR3 totals 13 residues. CDR3 protein: CASSLRGNTEVFF. CDR3 DNA (partial): TGTGCTAGCAGTTTAAGGGGGAACACAGAAGTCTTC. Together with reference TRBV29 and TRBJ1-1, the CDR3 gives the full variable domain: DMKVTQMPRYLIKRMGENVLLECGQDMSHETMYWYRQDPGLGLQLIYISYDVDSNSEGDIPKGYRVSRKKREHFSLILDSAKTNQTSVYFCASSLRGNTEVFFGKGTRLTVV.

Comments on this clone: These gene names are mouse names. The read is 1 residue too short to cover the CDR3 end, so that end is filled in from the germline J gene. The V gene is TRBV3, the J gene TRBJ1-5, with unresolved D. Germline lookup yields CDR1 SNHLY and CDR2 FYNGKV (reference sequence). This CDR3 comprises 13 residues. V gave up 1 base and J gave up 4 bases, with 5 bases separating them. The CDR3 bases that were read are TGTGCCAGCAGCTTAGGGCAAAACCAGGCTCCGCTT. Amino acids: CASSLGQNQAPL. The full-length CDR3 reads as CASSLGQNQAPLF.

This clone was observed a handful of times. Gene names refer to mouse genes. With the read ending 1 residue before the CDR3 end, the germline J gene is used to fill in that end. V and J are TRBV13-1 and TRBJ2-7, with D unresolved. CDR1 NSHNY and CDR2 SYGAGN come from the germline V gene. V lost 0 bases to trimming and J lost 3 bases, with 4 bases between them. This CDR3 is built from 12 residues. CDR3: CASSDAVYEQYF. The sequenced part of the CDR3 DNA is TGTGCCAGCAGTGATGCAGTCTATGAACAGTAC.

On this clone itself: Germline and genes: mouse. The read is 1 residue too short to cover the CDR3 end, so that end is filled in from the germline J gene. The rearrangement joins TRBV20 to TRBJ2-4; D not certain. CDR3 length equals 12 residues. Germline V gene sequence: CDR1 GFQATS, CDR2 STVNSAI. Trimming cost V 6 bases and J 0 bases, with 7 bases left between them. The CDR3 bases that were read are TGTGGTGCCGGATCTAGTCAAAACACCTTGTAC. It translates to CGAGSSQNTLY. Given in full, the CDR3 is CGAGSSQNTLYF.

By its share, this clone is medium-sized. Gene names follow the mouse nomenclature. The read halts 1 residue ahead of the CDR3 end, with the missing end drawn from the germline J gene. V gene TRBV12-1 combines with J gene TRBJ2-5; maybe TRBD2 (5 bases). The CDR3 totals 13 residues. CDR1 is SGHSN, CDR2 HYEKVE, per germline. The germline V and J ends were trimmed by 5 bases and 3 bases, with 11 bases remaining between them. The DNA read from the CDR3 is TGTGCCAGCTTTGGGGAGGGTCAAGACACCCAGTAC. Residues: CASFGEGQDTQY. The entire CDR3 is CASFGEGQDTQYF.

Details on this clone: Gene names are mouse gene names. CDR3 in amino acids: CASSLDREQYF. The CDR3 DNA, read in part, is TGTGCAAGCAGCTTAGATCGTGAACAGTAC. The V and J genes are TRBV16 and TRBJ2-7; no definite D call. The CDR3 end lies 1 residue beyond the end of the read and is filled in from the germline J gene. The CDR3 loop spans 11 amino acids. CDR1 and CDR2 (germline): SGHSA, FRNQAP. V was clipped by 0 bases and J by 6 bases, with 3 bases between them.

On this clone: Gene names refer to mouse genes. The observed sequence ends 1 residue before the CDR3 terminus, with the missing tail filled in from the germline J gene. The chain uses TRBV16 and TRBJ2-5, with D uncertain. The V and J ends lost 3 bases and 6 bases respectively, with 7 bases between them. CDR1 and CDR2 (germline): SGHSA, FRNQAP. The CDR3 spans 12 residues. CDR3 DNA, as far as it was read: TGTGCAAGCAGCTTGAGGGATGACACCCAGTAC. Translating gives CASSLRDDTQY. The CDR3, in full, reads CASSLRDDTQYF. The full variable domain, rest sourced from reference TRBV16 and TRBJ2-5, is NAGVIQTPRHKVTGKGQEATLWCEPISGHSAVFWYRQTIVQGLEFLTYFRNQAPIDDSGMPKERFSAQMPNQSHSTLKIQSTQPQDSAVYLCASSLRDDTQYFGPGTRLLVL.

In regard to this clone: The genes are named according to mouse. The CDR3 extends 1 residue past the end of the read, so its final part is completed from the germline J gene. This chain links TRBV16 with TRBJ2-2; D perhaps matches TRBD1 (5 bases). CDR1 is SGHSA and CDR2 is FRNQAP in the germline V gene. The germline V and J ends were trimmed by 1 base and 0 bases, with 6 bases remaining between them. CDR3 length: 15 amino acids. The CDR3 protein is CASSLGTPNTGQLYF. CDR3 DNA (partial): TGTGCAAGCAGCTTAGGGACACCAAACACCGGGCAGCTCTAC.

This clone occurred a few times. Gene names follow the mouse nomenclature. From the germline J gene comes the end of the CDR3, since the read stops 1 residue before it. The V and J genes are TRBV26 and TRBJ1-3; no reliable D call. V dropped 0 bases and J dropped 4 bases, with 7 bases sitting between them. The CDR3 has 14 residues. Germline V CDR1 and CDR2: KGHPV, FQNQEV (reference sequence). CDR3: CASSLSGRGNTLYF. The part of the CDR3 DNA that was read is TGTGCCAGCAGTCTGTCTGGGAGAGGAAATACGCTCTAT.

In regard to this clone: The genes and germline here are from mouse. Read data end 1 residue before the CDR3 end; the end is taken from the germline J gene. The chain employs TRBV4 and TRBJ1-2; D may be TRBD1 (5 bases). V lost 3 bases to trimming and J lost 1 base, with 6 bases between them. Germline lookup yields CDR1 LGHDT and CDR2 YNNKQL (reference sequence). The CDR3 is made up of 13 amino acids. The CDR3 bases that were read are TGTGCCAGCAGCTATAGGGGAAACTCCGACTACACC. It is translated as CASSYRGNSDYT. The entire CDR3 is CASSYRGNSDYTF.

As for this clone: Genes and germline are mouse. The sequence runs out 1 residue before the end of the CDR3; the remainder is reconstructed from the germline J gene. The rearrangement joins TRBV29 to TRBJ1-4; 7 nucleotides align to TRBD1. Unmatched junction bases numbered 5, after V lost 3 bases and J lost 7 bases. This CDR3 spans 14 amino acids. Germline V lookup: CDR1 MSHET, CDR2 SYDVDS. This CDR3 is CASSLSTGTERLFF. The sequenced part of the CDR3 DNA is TGTGCTAGCAGTTTGTCGACAGGGACCGAAAGATTATTT.

This clone was detected a few times. The gene symbols are mouse symbols. The CDR3 end is not reached by the read, which stops 1 residue before it; the germline J gene fills it in. The J gene is TRBJ2-7, the V gene TRBV19, with D perhaps matching TRBD1 (5 bases). This CDR3 comprises 13 residues. The V and J ends lost 1 base and 0 bases respectively, with 5 bases between them. The germline CDR1 and CDR2 sequences are FNHDT and SITEND (reference sequence). The CDR3 loop reads CASSIRGSYEQYF. The sequenced part of the CDR3 DNA is TGTGCCAGCAGTATAAGGGGCTCCTATGAACAGTAC.

A word on this clone: All gene names here are mouse names. The CDR3 end lies 1 residue beyond the end of the read and is filled in from the germline J gene. The chain joins TRBV2 to TRBJ2-3; TRBD2 aligns across 8 bases. Looked up from germline, CDR1 is LGHNA and CDR2 is YSYQKL. This CDR3 region has 15 residues. The ends lost 0 bases at V and 4 bases at J; junction bases unmatched: 3. CDR3 region: CASSQDWGVTETLYF. The sequenced CDR3 bases are TGTGCCAGCAGCCAAGACTGGGGGGTCACAGAAACGCTGTAT.

About this clone itself: Mouse gene names and germline throughout. The CDR3 end lies 1 residue beyond the end of the read and is filled in from the germline J gene. This rearrangement joins TRBV26 to TRBJ1-1; 8 positions match TRBD1. This CDR3 spans 14 amino acids. The germline V gene has CDR1 KGHPV and CDR2 FQNQEV (reference sequence). V lost 6 bases to trimming and J lost 3 bases; unmatched junction nucleotides: 6. Incomplete CDR3 DNA: TGTGCCAGCAGACCCCGGACAGGGTACACAGAAGTCTTC. Translation gives CASRPRTGYTEVF. The whole CDR3 protein reads CASRPRTGYTEVFF.

Concerning this clone: Gene names denote mouse genes. The read comes to an end 1 residue before the CDR3 does, leaving the germline J gene to fill in the end. The chain joins TRBV19 to TRBJ2-4; D is uncertain. From germline, CDR1 is FNHDT and CDR2 SITEND (reference sequence). This CDR3 contains 14 residues. Trimming removed 5 bases at V and 0 bases at J, with 10 bases between. Here the CDR3 reads CASSPDISQNTLYF. CDR3 DNA (partial): TGTGCCAGCAGCCCCGACATTAGTCAAAACACCTTGTAC.

This clone showed up just a few times. Mouse germline and gene names are used. The DNA ends 1 residue before the CDR3 does, and the rest of the CDR3 is filled in from the germline J gene. This chain links TRBV26 with TRBJ1-3; D is uncertain. Germline lookup yields CDR1 KGHPV and CDR2 FQNQEV (reference sequence). The CDR3 has 14 amino acids. V was trimmed by 2 bases and J by 0 bases, leaving 5 bases between them. CDR3 DNA (partial): TGTGCCAGCAGTCTGCTCAATTCTGGAAATACGCTCTAT. Translation: CASSLLNSGNTLY. The full CDR3 is CASSLLNSGNTLYF.

Concerning this clone itself: Genes and germline are mouse. The CDR3 extends 1 residue past the end of the read, so its final part is completed from the germline J gene. J is TRBJ2-7 and V is TRBV26; 11 positions match TRBD2. The CDR3 extends over 14 amino acids. Germline V gene lookup returns CDR1 KGHPV and CDR2 FQNQEV (reference sequence). The trim removed 2 bases at V and 4 bases at J, leaving 1 base unmatched. The sequenced part of the CDR3 DNA is TGTGCCAGCAGTCTGGGGGACTGGGGGTATGAACAGTAC. Translating it yields CASSLGDWGYEQY. From start to end, the CDR3 is CASSLGDWGYEQYF.

Comment on this clone: All gene names here are mouse names. The read finishes 1 residue shy of the CDR3 end, and the germline J gene is used to complete it. The chain employs TRBV16 and TRBJ1-1; D is ambiguous. Between the trimmed V and J ends, which lost 3 bases and 0 bases, there was a span of 5 bases. Per the germline V gene, CDR1 is SGHSA and CDR2 is FRNQAP. The length of the CDR3 is 13 residues. Here the CDR3 reads CASSLTTNTEVFF. The sequenced CDR3 bases are TGTGCAAGCAGCTTGACAACAAACACAGAAGTCTTC.

Turning to this clone: The gene symbols are mouse symbols. The read ends 1 residue early relative to the CDR3; the germline J gene fills the gap. V usage is TRBV19 and J usage is TRBJ2-5; 10 bases agree with TRBD2. The CDR3 spans 14 residues. CDR1 FNHDT and CDR2 SITEND come from the germline V gene (reference sequence). V trimming: 5 bases; J trimming: 4 bases; junction bases outside the gene matches: 4. CDR3 bases read: TGTGCCAGCAGGTCGGGACTGGGGAAAGACACCCAGTAC. Residues: CASRSGLGKDTQY. The complete CDR3 sequence is CASRSGLGKDTQYF.

Turning to this clone: Gene names are the mouse ones. The DNA read from the CDR3 is TGTGCCAGCAGCCTAAGACAAAGTCAAAACACCTTGTAC. This translates into CASSLRQSQNTLY. The whole CDR3 reads CASSLRQSQNTLYF. The chain couples TRBV3 to TRBJ2-4; D call uncertain. The sequence runs out 1 residue before the end of the CDR3; the remainder is reconstructed from the germline J gene. The V end lost 5 bases, the J end lost 0 bases, and 9 bases lay between the germline ends. This CDR3 is built from 14 residues. In germline, CDR1 is SNHLY, CDR2 FYNGKV (reference sequence).